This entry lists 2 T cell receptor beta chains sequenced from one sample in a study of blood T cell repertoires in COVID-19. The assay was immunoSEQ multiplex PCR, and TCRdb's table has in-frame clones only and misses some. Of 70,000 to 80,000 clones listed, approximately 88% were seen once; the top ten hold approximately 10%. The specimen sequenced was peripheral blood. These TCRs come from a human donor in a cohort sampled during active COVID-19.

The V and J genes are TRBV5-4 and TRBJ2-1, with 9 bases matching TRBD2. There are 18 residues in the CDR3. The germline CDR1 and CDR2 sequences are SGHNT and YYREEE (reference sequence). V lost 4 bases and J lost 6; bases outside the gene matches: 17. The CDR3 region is CASSPGGSGGPLSNEQFF. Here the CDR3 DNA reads TGTGCCAGCAGCCCGGGAGGGAGCGGGGGGCCTCTAAGCAATGAGCAGTTCTTC.

The CDR3 DNA follows: TGTGCCAGCAGTGAGGAGGGGGCAGGGTTGGGTGAGCAGTTCTTC. It codes for CASSEEGAGLGEQFF. The chain combines TRBV2 with TRBJ2-1, with D perhaps matching TRBD1 (7 bases). Per germline, CDR1 SNHLY and CDR2 FYNNEI. This CDR3 has 15 residues. V was shortened by 3 bases and J by 9 bases, with 18 bases between the two germline ends.